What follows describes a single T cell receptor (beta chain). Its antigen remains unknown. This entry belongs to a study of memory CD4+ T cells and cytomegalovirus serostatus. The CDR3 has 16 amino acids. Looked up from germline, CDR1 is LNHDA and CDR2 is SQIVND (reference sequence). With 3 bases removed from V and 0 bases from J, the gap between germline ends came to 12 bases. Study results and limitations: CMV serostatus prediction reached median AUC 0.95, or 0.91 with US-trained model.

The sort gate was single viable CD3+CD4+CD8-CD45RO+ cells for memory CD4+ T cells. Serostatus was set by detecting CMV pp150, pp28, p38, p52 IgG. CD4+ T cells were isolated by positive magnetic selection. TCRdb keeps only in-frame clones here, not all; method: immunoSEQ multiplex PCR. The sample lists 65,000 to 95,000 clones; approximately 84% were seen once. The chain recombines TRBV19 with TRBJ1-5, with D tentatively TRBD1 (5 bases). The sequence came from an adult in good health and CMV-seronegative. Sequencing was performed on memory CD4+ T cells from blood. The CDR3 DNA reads TGTGCCAGTAGTATCAGGACACCGTATAGCAATCAGCCCCAGCATTTT. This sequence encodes CASSIRTPYSNQPQHF.